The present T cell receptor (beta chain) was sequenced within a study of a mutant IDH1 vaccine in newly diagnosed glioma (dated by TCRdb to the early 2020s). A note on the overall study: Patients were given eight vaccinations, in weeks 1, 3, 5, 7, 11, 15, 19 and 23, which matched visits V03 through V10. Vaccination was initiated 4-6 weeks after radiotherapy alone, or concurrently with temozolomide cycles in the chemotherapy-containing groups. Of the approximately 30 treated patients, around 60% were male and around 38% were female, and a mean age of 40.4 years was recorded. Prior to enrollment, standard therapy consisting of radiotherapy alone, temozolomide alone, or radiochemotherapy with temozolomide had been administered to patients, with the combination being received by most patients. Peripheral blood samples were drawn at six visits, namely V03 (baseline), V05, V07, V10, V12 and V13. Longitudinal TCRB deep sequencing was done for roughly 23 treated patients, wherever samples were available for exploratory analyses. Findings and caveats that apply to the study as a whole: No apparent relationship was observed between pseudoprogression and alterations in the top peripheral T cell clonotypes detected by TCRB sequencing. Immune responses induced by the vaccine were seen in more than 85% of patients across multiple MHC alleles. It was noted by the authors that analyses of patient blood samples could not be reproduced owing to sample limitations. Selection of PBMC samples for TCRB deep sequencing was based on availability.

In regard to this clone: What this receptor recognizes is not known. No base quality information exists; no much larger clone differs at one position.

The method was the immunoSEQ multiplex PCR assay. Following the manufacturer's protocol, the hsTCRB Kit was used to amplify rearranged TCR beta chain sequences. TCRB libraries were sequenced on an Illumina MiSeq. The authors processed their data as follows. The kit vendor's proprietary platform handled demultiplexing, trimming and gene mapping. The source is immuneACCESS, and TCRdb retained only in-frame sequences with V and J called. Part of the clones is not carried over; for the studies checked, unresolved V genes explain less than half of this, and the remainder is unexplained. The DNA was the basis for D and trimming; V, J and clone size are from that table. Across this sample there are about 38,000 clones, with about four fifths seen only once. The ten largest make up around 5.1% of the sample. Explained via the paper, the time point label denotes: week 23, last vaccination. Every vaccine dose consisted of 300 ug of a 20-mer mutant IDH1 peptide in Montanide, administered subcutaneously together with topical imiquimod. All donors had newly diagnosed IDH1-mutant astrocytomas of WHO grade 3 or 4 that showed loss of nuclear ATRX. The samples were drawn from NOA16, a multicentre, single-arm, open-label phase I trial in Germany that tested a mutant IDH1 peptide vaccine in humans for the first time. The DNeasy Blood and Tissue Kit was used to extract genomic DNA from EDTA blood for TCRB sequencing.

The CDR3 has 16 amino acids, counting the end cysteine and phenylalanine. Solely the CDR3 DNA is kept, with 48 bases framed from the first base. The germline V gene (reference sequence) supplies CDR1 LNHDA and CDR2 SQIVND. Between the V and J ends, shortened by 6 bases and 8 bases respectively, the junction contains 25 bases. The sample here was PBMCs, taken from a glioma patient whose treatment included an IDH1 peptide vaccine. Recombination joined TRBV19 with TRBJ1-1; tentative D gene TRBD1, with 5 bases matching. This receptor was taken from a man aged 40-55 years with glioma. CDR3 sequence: CASRGGGMREGREAFF. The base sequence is TGTGCCAGTAGAGGCGGGGGAATGCGCGAGGGGAGGGAAGCTTTCTTT.